This TCR beta chain was sequenced during a study of T cells in localized non-small cell lung cancer. Study findings and constraints: Researchers found a median approximately 50 of the top 100 tumor clones in adjacent lung. Exceeding tumor, uninvolved adjacent lung had the highest T cell clonality. Only one tumor region was sequenced, so heterogeneity remains possible.

Profiling relied on immunoSEQ multiplex PCR, and the TCRdb table lists in-frame clones only, not all of them. The table has 70,000 or so clones, around 85% seen once; the top ten hold around 1.3%. Turning to this clone: What it recognizes is unknown.

The clonotype originates from a female donor older than 55 with stage I lung adenocarcinoma. The sample consisted of peripheral blood, taken before any cancer treatment.

The CDR3, as DNA: TGTGCCAGCAGCAAACGGCAAAGCGGGGGGGATGGCTACACCTTC. It codes for CASSKRQSGGDGYTF. This chain joins TRBV5-4 and TRBJ1-2; D possibly corresponds to TRBD1 (5 bases). The germline CDR1 and CDR2 sequences are SGHNT and YYREEE (reference sequence). CDR3 length: 15 residues. The V end was cut by 4 bases, the J end by 6 bases, with 19 bases between.